The source of this TCR beta chain is a study of cytomegalovirus exposure and HLA in healthy donors. Both 60 Vbeta primers and 13 Jbeta primers went into the PCR. The table came from immunoSEQ multiplex PCR; TCRdb's copy has only in-frame clones and leaves some out. The top ten clones hold around 2% of a sample with 150,000 to 200,000 clones, around 81% of them seen once. Concerning this clone itself: The same CDR3 is also encoded by other DNA sequences in this sample.

The CDR3 has 15 residues. Germline CDR1 SGHNT, CDR2 YYREEE (reference sequence). Trimming removed 0 bases from V and 4 bases from J; junction bases left unmatched: 4. Sequencing was performed on PBMCs. V is TRBV5-4 and J is TRBJ2-5; the match to TRBD2 covers 9 bases. The TCR sequence derives from a woman between 18 and 29 years old in good health and CMV-seropositive. CDR3 amino acids: CASSLVAGGRETQYF. CDR3 nucleotides: TGTGCCAGCAGCTTGGTGGCGGGGGGGCGAGAGACCCAGTACTTC.